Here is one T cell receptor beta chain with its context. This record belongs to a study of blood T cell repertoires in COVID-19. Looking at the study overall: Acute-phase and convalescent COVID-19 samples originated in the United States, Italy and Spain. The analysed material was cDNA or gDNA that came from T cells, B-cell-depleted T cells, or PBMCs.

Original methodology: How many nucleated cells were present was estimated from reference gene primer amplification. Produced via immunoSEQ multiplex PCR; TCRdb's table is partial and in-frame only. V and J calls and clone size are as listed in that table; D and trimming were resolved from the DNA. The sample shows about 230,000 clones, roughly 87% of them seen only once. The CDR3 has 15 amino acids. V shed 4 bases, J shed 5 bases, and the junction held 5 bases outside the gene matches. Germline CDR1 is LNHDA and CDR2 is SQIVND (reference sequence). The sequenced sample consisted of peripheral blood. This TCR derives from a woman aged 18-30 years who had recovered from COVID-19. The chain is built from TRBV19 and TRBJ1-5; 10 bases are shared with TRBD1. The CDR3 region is CASSTRTGGYQPQHF. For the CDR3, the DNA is TGTGCCAGTAGTACCCGGACAGGGGGGTATCAGCCCCAGCATTTT.